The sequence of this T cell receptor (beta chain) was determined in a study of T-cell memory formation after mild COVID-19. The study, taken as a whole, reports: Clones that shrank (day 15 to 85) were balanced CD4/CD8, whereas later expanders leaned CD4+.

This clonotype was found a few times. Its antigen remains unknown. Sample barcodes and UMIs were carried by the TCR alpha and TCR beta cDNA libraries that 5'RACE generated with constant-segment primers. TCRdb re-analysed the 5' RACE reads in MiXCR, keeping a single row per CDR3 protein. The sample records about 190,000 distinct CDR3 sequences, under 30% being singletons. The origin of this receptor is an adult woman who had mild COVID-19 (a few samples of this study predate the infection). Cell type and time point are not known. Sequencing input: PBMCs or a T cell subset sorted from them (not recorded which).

CDR3 DNA sequence: TGTGCCAGCAGTGGGGTCGGACTAGCGGCCTACAATGAGCAGTTCTTC. Amino acids: CASSGVGLAAYNEQFF. The genes are TRBV25-1 and TRBJ2-1; 10 nucleotides line up with TRBD2. Trimming at V came to 4 bases and at J to 2 bases, leaving 5 bases not matched to a gene. CDR1 and CDR2 from the germline V gene are MGHDK and SYGVNS. CDR3 length equals 16 residues.